The sample holds a few counts of the clone carrying this TCR beta chain. No antigen is known for it. Sequencing libraries for TCR beta were prepared with iRepertoire HTBI primers and Arm-PCR of CDR3 regions. TCRdb re-called the multiplex PCR reads through MiXCR, storing one row per CDR3 protein. The sample has hundreds of thousands of distinct CDR3 sequences, approximately 13% seen once. Time point reported: newly diagnosed GD, antithyroid drugs for less than 3 months. Making the TCR library involved RNA that had been extracted from PBMCs. This sample stems from a study of regulatory T cells in long-lasting Graves disease. Regarding the study as a whole: It was possible that the small sample size reduced accuracy.

The germline V and J ends were trimmed by 1 base and 3 bases, with 10 bases remaining between them. Per germline, CDR1 LGHDT and CDR2 YNNKEL (reference sequence). The CDR3 is 15 residues long. Separately, the same data were catalogued under a study of T cells in Graves' hyperthyroidism and ophthalmopathy. This second study says: Patients aged 18 to 65 had newly diagnosed hyperthyroidism lasting under 2 months. Diagnoses rested on clinical symptoms, serum thyroxine and TRAb, thyroid ultrasound and orbital computed tomography. First-round RT-PCR with HTBI primers amplified the TCR CDR3 region.

This sample comprised peripheral blood mononuclear cells (PBMCs), obtained at new diagnosis, from a patient treated with antithyroid drugs. The J gene is TRBJ2-1, the V gene TRBV3-1; D perhaps matches TRBD2 (6 bases). This clonotype originated in a man aged 25-45 years with Graves disease. CDR3 sequence reads: CASSQAGVVYNEQFF. The DNA for the CDR3 is TGTGCCAGCAGCCAAGCGGGAGTGGTCTACAATGAGCAGTTCTTC.